This passage covers 10 T cell receptor beta chains from one sample sequenced in a study of blood T cell repertoires in COVID-19. Assay used: immunoSEQ multiplex PCR; TCRdb lists only in-frame clones, some missing. The sample shows roughly 220,000 clones, less than 90% of them seen only once. The sequencing input was peripheral blood. The source of these receptors is a woman in her sixties who had recovered from COVID-19.

V and J are TRBV5-1 and TRBJ1-2; TRBD1 matches 7 bases. After removal of 1 base from V and 6 bases from J, the junction contained 3 bases not matched to a gene. CDR1 is SGHRS, CDR2 YFSETQ, per germline. The CDR3 is 13 residues long. CDR3 in amino acids: CASSLTGVDGYTF. CDR3 nucleotide sequence: TGCGCCAGCAGCTTGACAGGGGTGGATGGCTACACCTTC.

The chain employs TRBV6-2 or TRBV6-3 and TRBJ2-5, with 7 positions matching TRBD2. The CDR3 totals 14 residues. Germline values: CDR1 MNHEY, CDR2 SVGEGT. V gave up 6 bases and J gave up 2 bases; unmatched junction bases: 6. CDR3 region: CASSRDYQQETQYF. The CDR3 coding sequence is TGTGCCAGCAGCCGGGACTACCAACAAGAGACCCAGTACTTC.

The chain combines TRBV21-1 with TRBJ2-1; TRBD1 reflects the table's D call only, with no check against the DNA. TRBV21-1 is termed a pseudogene. The CDR3 spans 17 residues. The CDR3 spells CASSSHPGQEVYNEQFF. The CDR3 coding sequence is TGTGCCAGCAGCTCCCATCCGGGACAGGAGGTATACAATGAGCAGTTCTTC.

Relative to its sample, this clone is medium-sized. V is TRBV5-4 and J is TRBJ1-6; 10 nucleotides match TRBD1. This CDR3 has 16 residues. Germline CDR1 reads SGHNT; CDR2 reads YYREEE (reference sequence). The V gene end was trimmed by 4 bases and the J gene end by 8 bases; junction bases not matched to a gene: 9. DNA of the CDR3: TGTGCCAGCAGCCGGTCGTCGGGACAGGGGTATTCACCCCTCCACTTT. Protein product: CASSRSSGQGYSPLHF.

In regard to this clone: Other DNA variants within this sample encode the same CDR3. The chain recombines TRBV7-9 with TRBJ1-5, with 7 bases matching TRBD1. Germline CDR1 reads SEHNR; CDR2 reads FQNEAQ (reference sequence). The CDR3 covers 14 residues. The J segment lost 2 bases and the V segment lost 5 bases, leaving 3 bases of the junction unmatched. The CDR3 sequence is CASSLGQGNQPQHF. CDR3 nucleotides: TGTGCCAGCAGCCTTGGACAGGGCAATCAGCCCCAGCATTTT.

This clone was found once. CDR3 in amino acids: CASSQDRGETQYF. The CDR3 DNA reads TGCGCCAGCAGCCAAGACCGGGGGGAGACCCAGTACTTC. The V and J genes are TRBV4-3 and TRBJ2-5; the D gene is possibly TRBD2 (6 bases). Trimming left V 0 bases short and J 5 bases short, with 7 bases between. CDR1 is LGHNA and CDR2 is YSLEER in the germline V gene. The CDR3 runs 13 residues.

The V and J genes are TRBV7-2 and TRBJ1-5; weak D call: TRBD1 (5 bases). The CDR3 is 15 amino acids. Trimming shortened V by 5 bases and J by 4 bases, and 15 bases separated the two germline ends. The germline CDR1 and CDR2 sequences are SGHTA and FQGNSA. The CDR3 DNA is TGTGCCAGCAGCCCCGGCCGGGGGTGGAATCAGCCCCAGCATTTT. As protein: CASSPGRGWNQPQHF.

As to this clone: This sample includes further DNA sequences coding for the same CDR3. The genes are TRBV5-1 and TRBJ1-2, with TRBD1 as a possible D gene (5 bases). Trimming removed 0 bases at V and 3 bases at J, with 12 bases between. Germline CDR1 is SGHRS and CDR2 is YFSETQ. The CDR3 contains 15 residues. CDR3 sequence reads: CASSLGGGRYYGYTF. CDR3 in DNA: TGCGCCAGCAGCTTGGGCGGGGGACGGTACTATGGCTACACCTTC.

This rearrangement joins TRBV7-9 to TRBJ1-2; TRBD1 aligns across 7 bases. V lost 6 bases and J lost 4; bases outside the gene matches: 5. The CDR3 loop spans 13 amino acids. Germline CDR1 is SEHNR and CDR2 is FQNEAQ (reference sequence). The CDR3 loop reads CASRGTAVYGYTF. The CDR3 DNA follows: TGTGCCAGCAGAGGGACAGCAGTCTATGGCTACACCTTC.

This clone has a single count. In DNA, the CDR3 is TGTGCCAGCAGCTTACAAGCGGGGGGGTGGAATGAGCAGTTCTTC. Amino acid sequence: CASSLQAGGWNEQFF. This chain joins TRBV7-8 and TRBJ2-1; the match to TRBD2 covers 10 bases. Germline CDR1 reads SGHVS; CDR2 reads FQNEAQ. Trimming took 2 bases from V and 7 from J; bases not matched to a gene: 5. The CDR3 loop spans 15 amino acids.